The source of this T cell receptor beta chain is a study of cytotoxic CD8 clonotypes in ibrutinib-treated CLL. Whole-study findings and limits: Baseline levels of clonality went above those of age-matched healthy donors and moved with circulating CD8+ T-cell counts.

CDR3 length equals 14 residues. Germline-derived CDR1 and CDR2 are SGHKS and YYEKEE (reference sequence). The V end lost 0 bases, the J end lost 7 bases, and 11 bases lay between the germline ends. For this clone: The antigen remains undetermined.

Using immunoSEQ multiplex PCR, the repertoire was profiled, and TCRdb retains in-frame clones only, with some absent. The sample lists some 290,000 clones, almost 80% occurring once. The rearrangement links TRBV5-5 to TRBJ1-5, with D tentatively TRBD1 (5 bases). This sample comprised PBMCs, obtained before ibrutinib treatment. This clonotype was obtained from a human donor with chronic lymphocytic leukemia. The CDR3 spells CASSLGSGGQPQHF. In DNA form, the CDR3 reads TGTGCCAGCAGCTTGGGTTCCGGGGGACAGCCCCAGCATTTT.